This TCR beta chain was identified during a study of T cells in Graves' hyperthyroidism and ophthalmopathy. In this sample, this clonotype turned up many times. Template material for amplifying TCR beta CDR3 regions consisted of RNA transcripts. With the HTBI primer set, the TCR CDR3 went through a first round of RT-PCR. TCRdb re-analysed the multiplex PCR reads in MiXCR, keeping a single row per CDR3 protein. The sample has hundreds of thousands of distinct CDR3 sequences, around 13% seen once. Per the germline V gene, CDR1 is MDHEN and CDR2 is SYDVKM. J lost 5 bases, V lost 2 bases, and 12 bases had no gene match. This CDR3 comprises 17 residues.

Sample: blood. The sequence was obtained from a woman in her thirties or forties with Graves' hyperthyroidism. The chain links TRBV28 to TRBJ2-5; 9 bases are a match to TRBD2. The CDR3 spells CASSLGLLAGVLETQYF. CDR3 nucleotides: TGTGCCAGCAGTTTAGGGCTGTTAGCGGGAGTTCTGGAGACCCAGTACTTC.